This TCR beta chain stems from a study of T cell responses to AZD1222 COVID-19 vaccine (TCRdb year 2021). Regarding the research as a whole: TCR sequencing was performed for over 230 trial participants, of whom about 200 were given two doses of AZD1222 and around 25 were given two doses of MenACWY control vaccine. Trial participants were enrolled by age into 18-55, 56-69 and 70-plus year subgroups, with approximately 150, 30 and 60 TCR-sequenced participants respectively.

In light of the paper, this sample's time point label describes: about 28 days (+/-7) after the second vaccine dose. AZD1222 recipients given second doses at about 4 weeks or at about 12 weeks were pooled, since spike-specific TCR depth and breadth were not found to differ between the two schedules. Samples from vaccinated people were obtained from the UK trials COV001 and COV002, which included a single-blind randomized controlled phase 2/3 trial of AZD1222 (ChAdOx1 nCoV-19) in healthy adults. For TCRbeta chain sequencing, PBMC samples from trial participants were taken at day 0 and at day 28 after the second dose. About this clone: This clone's antigen is unknown. It has no much larger one-base neighbor in the sample; base qualities were not kept.

Taken from the germline V gene, the CDR1 and CDR2 loops are MDHEN and SYDVKM. V and J lose 7 bases and 1 base, and a span of 16 bases separates them. The CDR3 sequence holds 15 residues, the cysteine and phenylalanine included. Only CDR3 DNA is held: 45 bases, read in frame from base 1. The CDR3 regions of human TCRbeta chains were analyzed by immunosequencing. The original methods were these. TCRs in the repertoires were matched against a reference library of SARS-CoV-2-specific TCRs that had been generated with the MIRA antigen-specificity platform. Breadth meant the fraction of unique TCRs that were SARS-CoV-2-associated, whereas depth meant the fraction of total T cells that were SARS-CoV-2-associated. Using the MIRA data, each spike-specific TCR was mapped to the spike region that the TCR reacts to and placed in a CD4 or CD8 class. Log10-transformed breadth and depth values were compared by one-way ANOVA with Sidak's multiple comparisons tests. Imported from immuneACCESS, the table was reduced by TCRdb to in-frame sequences with V and J called. These copies leave out some clones; in studies compared against another copy, an unresolved V gene accounts for under half, and the cause of the remainder is not known. V and J calls and clone size are given by that table; D and trimming were obtained from the DNA. The sample table holds 110,000 to 150,000 clones, of which around 92% were seen once. Around 3.3% of the sample is held by the ten biggest clonotypes.

Beyond this particular receptor, the publication reports: Because no day 14 peak-response samples were available, repertoires were characterized only after the peak T cell response. Participants were mostly white British and included more females than males, and it was suggested by the authors that clonal diversity may have been underestimated. Reportedly, close to half of the unique spike-specific TCRs recognized epitopes lying outside the regions that are mutated in the B.1.351 and B.1.1.7 variants. Conclusions about previously exposed vaccinees are limited, since just five or six AZD1222 recipients were seropositive for SARS-CoV-2 at baseline. The 56-69-year group was small, and its depth increase did not reach significance, likely because of low power. A significant rise in spike-specific TCR breadth and depth was observed after two AZD1222 doses relative to day 0 and relative to MenACWY recipients. CD4 TCRs associated with the vaccine covered the entire spike protein, and the dominant responses were in regions 160-218 and 743-854.

The receptor was isolated from an adult who received the AZD1222 COVID-19 vaccine. The specimen was peripheral blood, collected 28 days after the second AZD1222 dose. Recombination joined TRBV28 with TRBJ1-1, with no confident D gene call. In nucleotides, the sequence is TGTGCCAGCACTAACTCCGGGTTGGGGAACACTGAAGCTTTCTTT. Its translation reads: CASTNSGLGNTEAFF.